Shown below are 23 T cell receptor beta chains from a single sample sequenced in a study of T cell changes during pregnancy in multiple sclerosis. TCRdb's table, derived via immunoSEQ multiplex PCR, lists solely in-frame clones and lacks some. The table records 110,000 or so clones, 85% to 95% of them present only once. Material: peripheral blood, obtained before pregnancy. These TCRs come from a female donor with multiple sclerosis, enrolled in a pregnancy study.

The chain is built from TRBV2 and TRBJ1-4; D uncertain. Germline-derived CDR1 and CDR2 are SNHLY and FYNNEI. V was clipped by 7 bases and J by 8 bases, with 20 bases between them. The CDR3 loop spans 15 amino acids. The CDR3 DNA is TGTGCCAGCAAGGAGGAGGTGACATTAGAGGAAAAACTGTTTTTT. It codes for CASKEEVTLEEKLFF.

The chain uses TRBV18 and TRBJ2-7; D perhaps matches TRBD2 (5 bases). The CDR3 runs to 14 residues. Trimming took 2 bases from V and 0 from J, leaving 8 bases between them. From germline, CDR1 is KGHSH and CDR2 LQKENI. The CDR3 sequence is CASSPGLSSYEQYF. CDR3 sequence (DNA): TGTGCCAGCTCACCAGGACTTAGCTCCTACGAGCAGTACTTC.

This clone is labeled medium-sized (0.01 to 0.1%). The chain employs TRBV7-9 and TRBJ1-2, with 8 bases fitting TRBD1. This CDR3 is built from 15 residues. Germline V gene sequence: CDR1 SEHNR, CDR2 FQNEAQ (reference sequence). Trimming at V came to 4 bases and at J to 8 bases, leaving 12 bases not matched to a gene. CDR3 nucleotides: TGTGCCAGCAGCTCTCGGGACAGGACGGGGGAAGGCTACACCTTC. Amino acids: CASSSRDRTGEGYTF.

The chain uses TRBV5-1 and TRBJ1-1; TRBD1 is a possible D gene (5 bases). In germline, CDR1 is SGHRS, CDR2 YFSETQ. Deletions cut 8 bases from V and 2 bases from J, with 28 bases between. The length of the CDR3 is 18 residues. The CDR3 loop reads CASHVLGQSRGANTEAFF. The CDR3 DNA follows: TGCGCCAGTCATGTATTGGGCCAGTCTCGCGGGGCTAACACTGAAGCTTTCTTT.

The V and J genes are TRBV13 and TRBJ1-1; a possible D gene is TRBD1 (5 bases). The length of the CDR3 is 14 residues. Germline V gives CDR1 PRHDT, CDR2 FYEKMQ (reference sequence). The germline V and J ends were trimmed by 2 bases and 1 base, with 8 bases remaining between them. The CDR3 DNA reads TGTGCCAGCAGCTTATGGGGCGGGAACACTGAAGCTTTCTTT. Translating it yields CASSLWGGNTEAFF.

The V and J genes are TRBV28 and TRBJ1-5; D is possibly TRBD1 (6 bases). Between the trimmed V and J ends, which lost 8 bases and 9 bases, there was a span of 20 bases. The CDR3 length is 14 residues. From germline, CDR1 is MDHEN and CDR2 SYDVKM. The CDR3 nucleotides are TGTGCCAGCGAACGACAGGTCGGCCGGGGGCCCCAGCATTTT. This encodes CASERQVGRGPQHF. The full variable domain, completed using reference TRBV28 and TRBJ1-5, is DVKVTQSSRYLVKRTGEKVFLECVQDMDHENMFWYRQDPGLGLRLIYFSYDVKMKEKGDIPEGYSVSREKKERFSLILESASTNQTSMYLCASERQVGRGPQHFGDGTRLSIL.

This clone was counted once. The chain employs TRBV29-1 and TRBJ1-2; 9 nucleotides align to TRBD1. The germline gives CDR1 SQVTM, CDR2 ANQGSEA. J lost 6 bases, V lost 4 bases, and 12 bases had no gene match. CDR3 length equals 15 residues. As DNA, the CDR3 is TGCAGCGTTGGTGGGGAAGAGAACAGGGGGCATGGCTACACCTTC. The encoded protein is CSVGGEENRGHGYTF. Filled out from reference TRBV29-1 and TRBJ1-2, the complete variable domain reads SAVISQKPSRDICQRGTSLTIQCQVDSQVTMMFWYRQQPGQSLTLIATANQGSEATYESGFVIDKFPISRPNLTFSTLTVSNMSPEDSSIYLCSVGGEENRGHGYTFGSGTRLTVV.

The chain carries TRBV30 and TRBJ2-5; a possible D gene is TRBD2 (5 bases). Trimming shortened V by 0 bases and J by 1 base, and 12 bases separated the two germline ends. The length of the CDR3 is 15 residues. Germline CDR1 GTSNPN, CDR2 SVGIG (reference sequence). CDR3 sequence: CAWSVLVGVQETQYF. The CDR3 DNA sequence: TGTGCCTGGAGTGTACTAGTCGGGGTCCAAGAGACCCAGTACTTC. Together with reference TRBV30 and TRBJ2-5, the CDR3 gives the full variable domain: SQTIHQWPATLVQPVGSPLSLECTVEGTSNPNLYWYRQAAGRGLQLLFYSVGIGQISSEVPQNLSASRPQDRQFILSSKKLLLSDSGFYLCAWSVLVGVQETQYFGPGTRLLVL.

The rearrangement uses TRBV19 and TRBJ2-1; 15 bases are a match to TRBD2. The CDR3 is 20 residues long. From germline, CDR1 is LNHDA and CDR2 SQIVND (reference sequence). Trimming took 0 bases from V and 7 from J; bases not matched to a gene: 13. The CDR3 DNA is TGTGCCAGTAGTATAGATCGAGCGGGGACTAGCGGGAGGTCGGGGAATGAGCAGTTCTTC. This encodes CASSIDRAGTSGRSGNEQFF. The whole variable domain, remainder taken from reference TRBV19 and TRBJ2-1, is DGGITQSPKYLFRKEGQNVTLSCEQNLNHDAMYWYRQDPGQGLRLIYYSQIVNDFQKGDIAEGYSVSREKKESFPLTVTSAQKNPTAFYLCASSIDRAGTSGRSGNEQFFGPGTRLTVL.

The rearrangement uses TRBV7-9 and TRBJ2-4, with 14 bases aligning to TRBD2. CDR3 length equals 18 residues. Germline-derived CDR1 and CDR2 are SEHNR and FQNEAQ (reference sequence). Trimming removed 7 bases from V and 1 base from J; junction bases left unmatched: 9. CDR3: CASTRGLAGGLAKNIQYF. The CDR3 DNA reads TGTGCCAGCACCCGAGGACTAGCGGGGGGTCTGGCCAAAAACATTCAGTACTTC.

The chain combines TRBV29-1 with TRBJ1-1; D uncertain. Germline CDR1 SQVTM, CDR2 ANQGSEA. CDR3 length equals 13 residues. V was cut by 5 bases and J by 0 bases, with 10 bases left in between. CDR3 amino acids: CSVQRRMNTEAFF. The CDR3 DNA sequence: TGCAGCGTTCAGAGGAGGATGAACACTGAAGCTTTCTTT.

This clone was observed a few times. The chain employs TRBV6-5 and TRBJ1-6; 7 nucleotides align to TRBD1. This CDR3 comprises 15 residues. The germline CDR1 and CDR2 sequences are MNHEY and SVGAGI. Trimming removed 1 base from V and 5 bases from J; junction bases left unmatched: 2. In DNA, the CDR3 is TGTGCCAGCAGTTACTGGACAGGTGATAATTCACCCCTCCACTTT. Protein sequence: CASSYWTGDNSPLHF.

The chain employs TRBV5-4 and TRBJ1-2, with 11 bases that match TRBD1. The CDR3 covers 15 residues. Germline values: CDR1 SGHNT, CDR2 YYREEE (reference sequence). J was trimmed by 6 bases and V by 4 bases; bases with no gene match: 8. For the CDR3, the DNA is TGTGCCAGCAGCAGCAACTGGGACAGGGGGGATGGCTACACCTTC. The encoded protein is CASSSNWDRGDGYTF.

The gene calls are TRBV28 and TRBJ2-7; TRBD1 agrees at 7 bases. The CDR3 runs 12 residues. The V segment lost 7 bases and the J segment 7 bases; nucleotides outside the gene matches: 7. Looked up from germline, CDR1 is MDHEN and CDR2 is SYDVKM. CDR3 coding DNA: TGTGCCAGCAATGGACAGGTTCATGAGCAGTACTTC. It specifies CASNGQVHEQYF. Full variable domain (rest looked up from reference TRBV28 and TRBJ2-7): DVKVTQSSRYLVKRTGEKVFLECVQDMDHENMFWYRQDPGLGLRLIYFSYDVKMKEKGDIPEGYSVSREKKERFSLILESASTNQTSMYLCASNGQVHEQYFGPGTRLTVT.

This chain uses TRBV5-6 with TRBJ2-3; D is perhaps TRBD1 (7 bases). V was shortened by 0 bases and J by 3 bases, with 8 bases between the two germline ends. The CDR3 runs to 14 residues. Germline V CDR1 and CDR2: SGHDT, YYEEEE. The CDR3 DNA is TGTGCCAGCAGCTTGGCAGGGGGGACAGATACGCAGTATTTT. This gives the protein CASSLAGGTDTQYF.

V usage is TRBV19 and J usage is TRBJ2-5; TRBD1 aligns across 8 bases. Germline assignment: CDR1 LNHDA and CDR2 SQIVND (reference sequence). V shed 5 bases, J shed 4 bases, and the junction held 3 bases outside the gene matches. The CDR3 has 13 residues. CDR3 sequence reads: CASSFRGRETQYF. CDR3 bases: TGTGCCAGTAGTTTCAGGGGGCGAGAGACCCAGTACTTC.

The CDR3 spells CASSKRTGSDEQFF. The CDR3 region has the DNA TGTGCCAGTAGTAAAAGGACAGGGTCCGACGAGCAGTTCTTC. The rearrangement links TRBV19 to TRBJ2-1; 8 bases are a match to TRBD1. CDR1 and CDR2 from the germline V gene are LNHDA and SQIVND (reference sequence). CDR3 length: 14 residues. Losses at the gene ends were 4 bases for V and 10 bases for J; bases not matched to a gene: 9.

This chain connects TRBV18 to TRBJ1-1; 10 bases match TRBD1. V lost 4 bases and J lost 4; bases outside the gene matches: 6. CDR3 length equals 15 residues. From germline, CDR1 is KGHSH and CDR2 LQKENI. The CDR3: CASSRDRGGSTEAFF. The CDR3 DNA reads TGTGCCAGCTCACGGGACAGGGGAGGAAGCACTGAAGCTTTCTTT. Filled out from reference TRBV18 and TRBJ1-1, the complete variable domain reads NAGVMQNPRHLVRRRGQEARLRCSPMKGHSHVYWYRQLPEEGLKFMVYLQKENIIDESGMPKERFSAEFPKEGPSILRIQQVVRGDSAAYFCASSRDRGGSTEAFFGQGTRLTVV.

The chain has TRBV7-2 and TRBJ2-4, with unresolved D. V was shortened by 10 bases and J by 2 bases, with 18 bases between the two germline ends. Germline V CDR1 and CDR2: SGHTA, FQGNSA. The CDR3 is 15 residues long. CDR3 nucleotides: TGTGCCATCGACGTGTTCGGCAGGCCCAAAAACATTCAGTACTTC. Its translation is CAIDVFGRPKNIQYF.

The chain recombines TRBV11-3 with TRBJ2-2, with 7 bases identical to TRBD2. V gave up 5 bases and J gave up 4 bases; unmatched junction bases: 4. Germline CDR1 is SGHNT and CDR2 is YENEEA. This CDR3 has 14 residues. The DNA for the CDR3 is TGTGCCAGCAGCCCCGTAGCGGGCACCGGGGAGCTGTTTTTT. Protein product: CASSPVAGTGELFF.

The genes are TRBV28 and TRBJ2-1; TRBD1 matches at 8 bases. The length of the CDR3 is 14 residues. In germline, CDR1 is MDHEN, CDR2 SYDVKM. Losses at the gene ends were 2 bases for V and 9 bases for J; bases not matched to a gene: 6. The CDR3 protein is CASSLDRGNGEQFF. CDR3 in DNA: TGTGCCAGCAGTTTAGACAGGGGAAACGGTGAGCAGTTCTTC.

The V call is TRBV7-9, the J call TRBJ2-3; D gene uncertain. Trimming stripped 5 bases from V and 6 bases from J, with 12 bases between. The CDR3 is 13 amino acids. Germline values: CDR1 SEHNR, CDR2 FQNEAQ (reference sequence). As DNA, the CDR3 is TGTGCCAGCAGCCCCCGAGGTCCGGATACGCAGTATTTT. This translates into CASSPRGPDTQYF. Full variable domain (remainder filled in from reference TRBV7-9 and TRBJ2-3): DTGVSQNPRHKITKRGQNVTFRCDPISEHNRLYWYRQTLGQGPEFLTYFQNEAQLEKSRLLSDRFSAERPKGSFSTLEIQRTEQGDSAMYLCASSPRGPDTQYFGPGTRLTVL.

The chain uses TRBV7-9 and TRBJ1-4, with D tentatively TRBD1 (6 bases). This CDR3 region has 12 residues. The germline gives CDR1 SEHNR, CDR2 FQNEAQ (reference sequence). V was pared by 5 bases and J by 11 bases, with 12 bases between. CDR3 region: CASSHTQGKLFF. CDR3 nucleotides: TGTGCCAGCAGCCATACACAGGGTAAACTGTTTTTT.